This TCR beta chain is from a study of Ad26.COV2.S vaccination and SARS-CoV-2 variants. Overall study context: COV1001, an Ad26.COV2.S trial, supplied this vaccine-arm donor. Ad26.COV2.S, an intramuscular injection, was given once or twice 56 days apart.

The CDR3 contains 17 residues. CDR1 and CDR2 from the germline V gene are MRHNA and SNTAGT. Trimming shortened V by 6 bases and J by 8 bases, and 26 bases separated the two germline ends. Described treatment: some 20 received Ad26.COV2.S at low or high dose, single or two shots; about five received placebo; per-sample allocation not given. Day 63 after the first vaccine or placebo injection was the time point for sampling. At a Boston site, the person donating was an adult of 18-55 years. Expression of Wuhan-strain SARS-CoV-2 spike came from the Ad26 vector that formed the vaccine. The repertoire was sequenced with immunoSEQ multiplex PCR; TCRdb's copy has only in-frame clones and lacks some. This sample carries about 350,000 clones, 88% of them seen once, and the ten largest clones take about 6.4%.

The chain joins TRBV6-4 to TRBJ2-1, with D tentatively TRBD1 or TRBD2 (7 bases each). The specimen comprised peripheral blood, sampled in a trial of Ad26.COV2.S vaccine versus placebo. The receptor's source is a person between 18 and 59 years old who received the Ad26.COV2.S COVID-19 vaccine or a placebo. CDR3 sequence: CASRGGGRGQAGDEQFF. CDR3 sequence (DNA): TGTGCCAGCAGAGGGGGGGGACGAGGACAGGCGGGCGATGAGCAGTTCTTC.